These T cell receptor beta chains were read from a single sample in a study of Ad26.COV2.S vaccination and SARS-CoV-2 variants. The data were produced by immunoSEQ multiplex PCR, yet TCRdb's version contains in-frame clones alone and is incomplete. The top ten clones hold over 4.5% of a sample with about 180,000 clones, 87% of them seen once. Source: peripheral blood, taken after recovery from COVID-19. The receptors come from a human donor who had recovered from COVID-19. Both conserved end residues are part of each CDR3. A D gene is named only where the DNA matches it firmly. Clone size, where shown, is once, few, many, or a class for clones that have expanded.

J gene | V gene | D gene | clone size | CDR3 protein | CDR3 DNA
TRBJ1-4 | TRBV7-6 | - | once | CASSLSPSGGSDGEKLFF | TGTGCCAGCAGCTTGTCCCCCTCGGGGGGATCAGACGGTGAAAAACTGTTTTTT
TRBJ1-4 | TRBV12-1 | - | - | CASSSLGWLANEKLFF | TGTGCCAGCAGCTCCCTGGGTTGGTTGGCTAATGAAAAACTGTTTTTT
TRBJ1-5 | TRBV4-2 | - | - | CASSQDPQGGNQPQHF | TGTGCCAGCAGCCAAGATCCGCAGGGAGGCAATCAGCCCCAGCATTTT
TRBJ1-3 | TRBV5-1 | TRBD1 | - | CASSLETGGGNTIYF | TGCGCCAGCAGCTTGGAGACAGGGGGCGGAAACACCATATATTTT
TRBJ2-5 | TRBV10-1 | - | once | CASIPLGKRGSKETQYF | TGCGCCAGCATTCCACTCGGAAAGAGGGGGAGCAAAGAGACCCAGTACTTC
TRBJ2-1 | TRBV5-4 | - | - | CASSLVAFNEQFF | TGTGCCAGCAGCTTGGTCGCATTCAATGAGCAGTTCTTC
TRBJ2-5 | TRBV29-1 | - | - | CSVARTKGETQYF | TGCAGCGTTGCGAGGACAAAGGGAGAGACCCAGTACTTC
TRBJ1-5 | TRBV28 | - | - | CASNGPSSNQPQHF | TGTGCCAGCAACGGCCCGAGTAGCAATCAGCCCCAGCATTTT
TRBJ1-1 | TRBV6-5 | TRBD1 | - | CASRTGQLNTEAFF | TGTGCCAGCAGAACGGGACAGCTGAACACTGAAGCTTTCTTT
TRBJ2-5 | TRBV3-1/TRBV3-2 | - | once | CASSQAGGRLETQYF | TGTGCCAGCAGCCAAGCGGGGGGCAGGTTAGAGACCCAGTACTTC
TRBJ2-1 | TRBV11-3 | - | - | CASSPGDPNNEQFF | TGTGCCAGCAGCCCTGGGGACCCGAACAATGAGCAGTTCTTC
TRBJ1-6 | TRBV27 | - | once | CASSAPPDRHSPLHF | TGTGCCAGCAGTGCACCCCCGGACAGACATTCACCCCTCCACTTT
TRBJ1-1 | TRBV6-5 | - | - | CASGLHGSNSEAFF | TGTGCCAGCGGACTTCATGGGAGTAATTCTGAAGCTTTCTTT
TRBJ2-7 | TRBV7-9 | TRBD2 | - | CASSSSGVSYEQYF | TGTGCCAGCAGCAGTAGCGGGGTCTCCTACGAGCAGTACTTC
TRBJ2-5 | TRBV6-5 | - | - | CASSSLGGQETQYF | TGTGCCAGCAGTTCTCTGGGGGGCCAAGAGACCCAGTACTTC
TRBJ2-2 | TRBV7-2 | - | - | CASSLMGDTGELFF | TGTGCCAGCAGCTTGATGGGAGACACCGGGGAGCTGTTTTTT
TRBJ1-6 | TRBV20-1 | - | - | CSASLGRNNSPLHF | TGCAGTGCTAGTTTAGGCCGGAATAATTCACCCCTCCACTTT
TRBJ1-1 | TRBV30 | - | once | CAWSSGPYTEAFF | TGTGCCTGGAGTTCCGGCCCCTACACTGAAGCTTTCTTT
TRBJ1-2 | TRBV10-3 | - | once | CAISDQGLGYTF | TGTGCCATCAGTGATCAGGGGCTTGGCTACACCTTC
TRBJ2-6 | TRBV5-1 | - | - | CASSLVGDGANVLTF | TGCGCCAGCAGCTTGGTCGGGGATGGGGCCAACGTCCTGACTTTC
TRBJ2-1 | TRBV11-2 | - | - | CASSRRLDSSYNEQFF | TGTGCCAGCAGTAGACGGCTTGACAGCTCCTACAATGAGCAGTTCTTC
TRBJ1-2 | TRBV5-8 | - | - | CASSLPEGYGYTF | TGTGCCAGCAGCTTGCCAGAGGGATATGGCTACACCTTC
TRBJ2-1 | TRBV27 | - | - | CASTPGGAYNEQFF | TGTGCCAGCACCCCCGGGGGCGCCTACAATGAGCAGTTCTTC
TRBJ1-1 | TRBV30 | TRBD1 | - | CAWTIQGGMNTEAFF | TGTGCCTGGACCATACAGGGGGGTATGAACACTGAAGCTTTCTTT
TRBJ1-2 | TRBV7-2 | TRBD1 | once | CASSTLPQGANYGYTF | TGTGCCAGCAGCACCCTACCACAGGGGGCTAACTATGGCTACACCTTC
TRBJ2-7 | TRBV18 | - | - | CASSPGLGIYEQYF | TGTGCCAGCTCACCGGGCTTGGGGATTTACGAGCAGTACTTC
TRBJ2-1 | TRBV28 | TRBD2 | - | CASSLYGRGGNEQFF | TGTGCCAGCAGTTTATATGGACGGGGGGGAAATGAGCAGTTCTTC